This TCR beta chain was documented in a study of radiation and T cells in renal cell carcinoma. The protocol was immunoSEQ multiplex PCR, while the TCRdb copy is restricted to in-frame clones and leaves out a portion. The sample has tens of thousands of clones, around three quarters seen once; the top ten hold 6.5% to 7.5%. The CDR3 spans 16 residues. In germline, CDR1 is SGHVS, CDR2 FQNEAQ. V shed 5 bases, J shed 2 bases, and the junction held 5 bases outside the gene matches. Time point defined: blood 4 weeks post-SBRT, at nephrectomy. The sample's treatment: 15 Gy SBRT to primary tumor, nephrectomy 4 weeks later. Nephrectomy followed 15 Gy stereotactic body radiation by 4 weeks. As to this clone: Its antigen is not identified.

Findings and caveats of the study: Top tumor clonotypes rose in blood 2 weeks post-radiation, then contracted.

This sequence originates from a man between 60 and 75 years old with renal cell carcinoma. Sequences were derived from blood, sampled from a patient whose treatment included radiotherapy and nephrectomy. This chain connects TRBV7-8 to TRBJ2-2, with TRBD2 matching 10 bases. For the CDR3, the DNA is TGTGCCAGCAGCCCTCTAGCGGGGGAAAACACCGGGGAGCTGTTTTTT. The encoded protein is CASSPLAGENTGELFF.